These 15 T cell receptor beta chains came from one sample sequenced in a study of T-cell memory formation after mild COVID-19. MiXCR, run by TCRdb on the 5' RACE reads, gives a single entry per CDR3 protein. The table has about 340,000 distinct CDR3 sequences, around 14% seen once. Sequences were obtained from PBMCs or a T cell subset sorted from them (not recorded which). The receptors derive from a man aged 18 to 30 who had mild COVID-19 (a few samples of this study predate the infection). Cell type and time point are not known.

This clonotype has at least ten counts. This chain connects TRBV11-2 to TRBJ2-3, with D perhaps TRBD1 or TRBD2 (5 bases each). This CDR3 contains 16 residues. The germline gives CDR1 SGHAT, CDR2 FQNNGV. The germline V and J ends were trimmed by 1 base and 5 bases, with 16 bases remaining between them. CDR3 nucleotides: TGTGCCAGCAGCTTAGGGGGAGATCACAGGTTAGATACGCAGTATTTT. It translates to CASSLGGDHRLDTQYF.

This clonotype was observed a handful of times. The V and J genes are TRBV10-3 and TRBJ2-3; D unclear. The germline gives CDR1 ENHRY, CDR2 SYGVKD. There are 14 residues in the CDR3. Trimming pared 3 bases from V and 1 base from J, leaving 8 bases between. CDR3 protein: CAISDPQGTDTQYF. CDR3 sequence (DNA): TGTGCCATCAGTGACCCGCAGGGCACAGATACGCAGTATTTT.

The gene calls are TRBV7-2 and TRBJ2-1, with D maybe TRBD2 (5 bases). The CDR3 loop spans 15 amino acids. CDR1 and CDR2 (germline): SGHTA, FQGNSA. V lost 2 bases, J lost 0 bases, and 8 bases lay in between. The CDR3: CASSLQRSSYNEQFF. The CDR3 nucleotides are TGTGCCAGCAGCTTACAGCGGAGCTCCTACAATGAGCAGTTCTTC.

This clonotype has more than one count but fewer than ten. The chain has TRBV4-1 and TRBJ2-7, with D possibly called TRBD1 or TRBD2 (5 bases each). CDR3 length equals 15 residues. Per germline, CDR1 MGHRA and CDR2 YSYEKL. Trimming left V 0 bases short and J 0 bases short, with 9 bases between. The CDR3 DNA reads TGCGCCAGCAGCCAAGAATGGGACGTCTCCTACGAGCAGTACTTC. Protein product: CASSQEWDVSYEQYF.

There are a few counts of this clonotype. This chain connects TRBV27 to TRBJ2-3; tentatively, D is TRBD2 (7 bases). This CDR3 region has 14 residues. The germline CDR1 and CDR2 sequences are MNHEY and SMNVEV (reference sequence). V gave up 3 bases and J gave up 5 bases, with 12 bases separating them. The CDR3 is CASSLRGGIDTQYF. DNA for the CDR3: TGTGCCAGCAGTTTGAGGGGGGGGATAGATACGCAGTATTTT.

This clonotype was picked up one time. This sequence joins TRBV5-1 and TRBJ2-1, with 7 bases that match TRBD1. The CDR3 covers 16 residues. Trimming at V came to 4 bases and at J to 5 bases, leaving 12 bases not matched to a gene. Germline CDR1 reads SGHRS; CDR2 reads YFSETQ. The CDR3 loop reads CASSPAGTGDHNEQFF. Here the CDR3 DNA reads TGCGCCAGCAGCCCGGCTGGTACAGGGGACCACAATGAGCAGTTCTTC.

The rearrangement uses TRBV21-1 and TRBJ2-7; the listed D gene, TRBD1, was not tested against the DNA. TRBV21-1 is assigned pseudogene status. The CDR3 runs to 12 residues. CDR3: CASSSPGTHEYV. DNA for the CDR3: TGTGCCAGCAGCTCCCCCGGGACGCACGAGTACGTC.

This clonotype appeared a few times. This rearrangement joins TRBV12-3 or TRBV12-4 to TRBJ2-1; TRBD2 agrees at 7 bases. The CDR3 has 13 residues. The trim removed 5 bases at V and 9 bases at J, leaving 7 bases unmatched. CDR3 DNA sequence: TGTGCCAGCAGTAGCGGGGTGTCTTTTGAGCAGTTCTTC. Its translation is CASSSGVSFEQFF.

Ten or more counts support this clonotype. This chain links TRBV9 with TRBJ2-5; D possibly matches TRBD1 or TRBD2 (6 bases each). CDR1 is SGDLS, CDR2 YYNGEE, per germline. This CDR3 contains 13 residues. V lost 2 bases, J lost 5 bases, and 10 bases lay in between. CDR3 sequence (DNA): TGTGCCAGCAGCGTCGGGGGCGGGGAGACCCAGTACTTC. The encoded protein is CASSVGGGETQYF.

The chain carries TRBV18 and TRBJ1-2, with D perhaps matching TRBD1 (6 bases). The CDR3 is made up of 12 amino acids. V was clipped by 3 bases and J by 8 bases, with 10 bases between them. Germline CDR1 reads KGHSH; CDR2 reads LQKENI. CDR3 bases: TGTGCCAGCTCACCGGACAGTGAAGGCTACACCTTC. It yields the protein CASSPDSEGYTF.

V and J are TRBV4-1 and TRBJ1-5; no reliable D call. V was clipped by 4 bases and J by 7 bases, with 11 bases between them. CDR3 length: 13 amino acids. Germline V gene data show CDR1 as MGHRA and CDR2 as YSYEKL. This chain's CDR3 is CASSPVGGQPQHF. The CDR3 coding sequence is TGCGCCAGCAGCCCGGTTGGCGGCCAGCCCCAGCATTTT.

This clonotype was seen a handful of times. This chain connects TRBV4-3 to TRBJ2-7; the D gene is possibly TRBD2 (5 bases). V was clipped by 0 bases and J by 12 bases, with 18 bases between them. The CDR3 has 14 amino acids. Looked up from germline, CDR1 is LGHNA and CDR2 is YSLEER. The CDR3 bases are TGCGCCAGCAGCCAAGATCAAGTGAGGGCCCGGCTGTACTTC. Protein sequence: CASSQDQVRARLYF.

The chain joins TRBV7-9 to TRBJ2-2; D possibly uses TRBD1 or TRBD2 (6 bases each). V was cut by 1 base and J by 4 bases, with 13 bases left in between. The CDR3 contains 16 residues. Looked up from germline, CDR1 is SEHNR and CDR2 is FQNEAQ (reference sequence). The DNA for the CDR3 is TGTGCCAGCAGCTTAGGACGGGGGCCCGGCACCGGGGAGCTGTTTTTT. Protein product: CASSLGRGPGTGELFF.

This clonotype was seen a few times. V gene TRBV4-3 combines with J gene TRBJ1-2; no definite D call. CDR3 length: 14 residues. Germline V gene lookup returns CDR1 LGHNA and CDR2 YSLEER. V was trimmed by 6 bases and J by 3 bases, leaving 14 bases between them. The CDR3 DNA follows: TGCGCCAGCAGTTTGAAAGGGAGTCACTATGGCTACACCTTC. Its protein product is CASSLKGSHYGYTF.

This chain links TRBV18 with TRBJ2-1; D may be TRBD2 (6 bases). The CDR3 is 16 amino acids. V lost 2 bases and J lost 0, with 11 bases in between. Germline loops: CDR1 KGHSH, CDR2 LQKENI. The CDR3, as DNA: TGTGCCAGCTCACCATCCCGGGGGTACTCCTACAATGAGCAGTTCTTC. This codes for CASSPSRGYSYNEQFF.